These 22 T cell receptor beta chains share one sample of origin, sequenced in a study of lymphopenia after photon versus proton radiotherapy. Here immunoSEQ multiplex PCR was the method, and the copy in TCRdb shows in-frame clones only, minus some. The sample lists some 64,000 clones; 87% were seen once. The sequencing here drew on peripheral blood, taken from a patient treated with proton-based radiotherapy. The receptors stem from a man older than 75 with esophageal cancer.

V usage is TRBV5-1 and J usage is TRBJ2-3; D is possibly TRBD1 (6 bases). CDR1 is SGHRS and CDR2 is YFSETQ in the germline V gene. This CDR3 is built from 16 residues. Trimming shortened V by 4 bases and J by 0 bases, and 15 bases separated the two germline ends. The CDR3 here is CASSPQGVTSTDTQYF. The DNA of the CDR3 is TGCGCCAGCAGCCCACAGGGCGTCACTAGCACAGATACGCAGTATTTT.

The rearrangement links TRBV7-2 to TRBJ2-7; D may match TRBD1 or TRBD2 (5 bases each). Germline-derived CDR1 and CDR2 are SGHTA and FQGNSA. V dropped 1 base and J dropped 3 bases, with 13 bases sitting between them. The CDR3 is 15 amino acids. CDR3 residues: CASSLVGEEFYEQYF. The CDR3, as DNA: TGTGCCAGCAGCTTAGTGGGGGAAGAGTTCTACGAGCAGTACTTC.

The rearrangement uses TRBV29-1 and TRBJ2-7; D uncertain. CDR1 SQVTM and CDR2 ANQGSEA come from the germline V gene. Trimming took 6 bases from V and 6 from J, leaving 12 bases between them. This CDR3 is built from 11 residues. The CDR3 reads CSVSQPGEQYF. CDR3 nucleotides: TGCAGCGTGTCGCAGCCAGGCGAGCAGTACTTC.

The chain uses TRBV7-3 and TRBJ1-1; possibly TRBD1 for D (5 bases). Trimming pared 2 bases from V and 4 bases from J, leaving 8 bases between. The germline CDR1 and CDR2 sequences are SGHTA and FQGTGA. The CDR3 contains 13 residues. CDR3 bases: TGTGCCAGCAGCTTACGGGACGGCACTGAAGCTTTCTTT. It yields the protein CASSLRDGTEAFF.

DNA of the CDR3: TGTGCCAGTAGTGGAGATGAAAAACTGTTTTTT. Encoded protein: CASSGDEKLFF. This chain connects TRBV19 to TRBJ1-4; no clear D gene. Germline loops: CDR1 LNHDA, CDR2 SQIVND (reference sequence). Trimming took off 5 bases at V and 6 bases at J, with 4 bases between the two ends. The CDR3 length is 11 residues.

This clone was seen only a few times. The V and J genes are TRBV4-1 and TRBJ1-2; D is possibly TRBD1 (6 bases). Germline V gene lookup returns CDR1 MGHRA and CDR2 YSYEKL. Trimming shortened V by 2 bases and J by 0 bases, and 10 bases separated the two germline ends. There are 15 residues in the CDR3. CDR3 sequence reads: CASSQQGLANYGYTF. The CDR3 DNA follows: TGCGCCAGCAGCCAACAGGGGCTGGCTAACTATGGCTACACCTTC.

V usage is TRBV4-1 and J usage is TRBJ1-3; the D gene is possibly TRBD1 (6 bases). The CDR3 has 15 residues. V lost 3 bases, J lost 2 bases, and 11 bases lay in between. The germline CDR1 and CDR2 sequences are MGHRA and YSYEKL. CDR3 sequence reads: CASSHYREAGNTIYF. DNA of the CDR3: TGCGCCAGCAGCCATTACAGGGAAGCTGGAAACACCATATATTTT.

The chain employs TRBV18 and TRBJ1-2; D is uncertain. The CDR3 covers 12 residues. The V end was cut by 5 bases, the J end by 8 bases, with 12 bases between. Germline V gene sequence: CDR1 KGHSH, CDR2 LQKENI. CDR3 in amino acids: CASSTTEGGYTF. CDR3 nucleotide sequence: TGTGCCAGCTCAACAACCGAAGGGGGCTACACCTTC.

The V call is TRBV12-5, the J call TRBJ2-5; 8 nucleotides line up with TRBD1. Germline-derived CDR1 and CDR2 are LGHNT and FRNRAP. The CDR3 length is 15 residues. V dropped 1 base and J dropped 5; count of bases not matched to a gene: 6. CDR3 residues: CASGLGTGSGETQYF. DNA of the CDR3: TGTGCTAGTGGTTTGGGGACAGGGTCAGGGGAGACCCAGTACTTC.

This clone appeared a single time. The chain joins TRBV5-5 to TRBJ1-2; no firm D call. V was trimmed by 7 bases and J by 8 bases, leaving 12 bases between them. The CDR3 contains 11 residues. Per the germline V gene, CDR1 is SGHKS and CDR2 is YYEKEE (reference sequence). The CDR3: CASPLAPGYTF. The DNA of the CDR3 is TGTGCCAGCCCGCTGGCCCCGGGCTACACCTTC. Full variable domain (remainder filled in from reference TRBV5-5 and TRBJ1-2): DAGVTQSPTHLIKTRGQQVTLRCSPISGHKSVSWYQQVLGQGPQFIFQYYEKEERGRGNFPDRFSARQFPNYSSELNVNALLLGDSALYLCASPLAPGYTFGSGTRLTVV.

Here the CDR3 DNA reads TGTGCCAGCAGCACCCGGAGCCTAAGCACAGATACGCAGTATTTT. Its protein product is CASSTRSLSTDTQYF. This chain uses TRBV7-9 with TRBJ2-3; D is uncertain. This CDR3 is built from 15 residues. In germline, CDR1 is SEHNR, CDR2 FQNEAQ (reference sequence). V was cut by 5 bases and J by 0 bases, with 12 bases left in between.

The chain uses TRBV29-1 and TRBJ1-2; D uncertain. The CDR3 loop spans 11 amino acids. Trimming stripped 4 bases from V and 8 bases from J, with 11 bases between. CDR1 is SQVTM and CDR2 is ANQGSEA in the germline V gene. The CDR3 is CSVAGVEGYTF. The CDR3 nucleotides are TGCAGCGTTGCTGGGGTTGAGGGCTACACCTTC.

V usage is TRBV29-1 and J usage is TRBJ2-1, with 9 bases identical to TRBD1. Germline CDR1 is SQVTM and CDR2 is ANQGSEA. CDR3 length: 14 residues. Unmatched junction bases numbered 4, after V lost 4 bases and J lost 3 bases. The CDR3 sequence: CSVGNRGLYNEQFF. The CDR3 nucleotides are TGCAGCGTTGGAAACAGGGGGCTCTACAATGAGCAGTTCTTC.

This chain links TRBV11-2 with TRBJ2-7; the D gene is possibly TRBD1 (5 bases). Germline V gene data show CDR1 as SGHAT and CDR2 as FQNNGV. The V gene lost 5 bases and the J gene lost 4 bases, with 12 bases spanning the gap. CDR3 length: 13 amino acids. The CDR3 sequence: CASSEGDGYEQYF. The CDR3 region has the DNA TGTGCCAGCAGCGAAGGGGATGGATACGAGCAGTACTTC. The complete variable domain, with remaining parts taken from reference TRBV11-2 and TRBJ2-7, reads EAGVAQSPRYKIIEKRQSVAFWCNPISGHATLYWYQQILGQGPKLLIQFQNNGVVDDSQLPKDRFSAERLKGVDSTLKIQPAKLEDSAVYLCASSEGDGYEQYFGPGTRLTVT.

The chain has TRBV10-3 and TRBJ1-4, with TRBD1 matching over 7 bases. V lost 6 bases and J lost 5; bases outside the gene matches: 3. The CDR3 extends over 13 amino acids. CDR1 ENHRY and CDR2 SYGVKD come from the germline V gene. The CDR3 DNA is TGTGCCATCAGGTCGACAGGGAATGAAAAACTGTTTTTT. Amino acid sequence: CAIRSTGNEKLFF.

The V gene is TRBV28, the J gene TRBJ2-2; 10 bases align to TRBD1. The junction had 5 bases not matched to a gene; V was cut back by 6 bases and J by 4 bases. CDR1 and CDR2 (germline): MDHEN, SYDVKM. The CDR3 sequence is 15 residues long. CDR3 nucleotide sequence: TGTGCCAGCAGAAGACAGGGGGCAGGCACCGGGGAGCTGTTTTTT. Amino acid sequence: CASRRQGAGTGELFF.

The chain combines TRBV15 with TRBJ2-1; 7 bases are shared with TRBD2. Trimming cost V 5 bases and J 0 bases; bases outside gene matches: 4. This CDR3 spans 15 amino acids. Germline lookup yields CDR1 LNHNV and CDR2 YYDKDF (reference sequence). The CDR3: CATSPGGSSYNEQFF. CDR3 in DNA: TGTGCCACCAGCCCCGGGGGGAGCTCCTACAATGAGCAGTTCTTC. The whole variable domain, remainder taken from reference TRBV15 and TRBJ2-1, is DAMVIQNPRYQVTQFGKPVTLSCSQTLNHNVMYWYQQKSSQAPKLLFHYYDKDFNNEADTPDNFQSRRPNTSFCFLDIRSPGLGDTAMYLCATSPGGSSYNEQFFGPGTRLTVL.

In this sample, this clone turned up once. V and J are TRBV2 and TRBJ2-1; D gene ambiguous. The CDR3 covers 15 residues. Trimming took off 7 bases at V and 4 bases at J, with 17 bases between the two ends. The germline V gene has CDR1 SNHLY and CDR2 FYNNEI. CDR3 sequence: CASKYRRLLYNEQFF. In DNA, the CDR3 is TGTGCCAGCAAGTATCGTAGACTCTTATACAATGAGCAGTTCTTC.

This clone has a single count. This chain uses TRBV30 with TRBJ1-2; D is ambiguous. Germline CDR1 and CDR2: GTSNPN and SVGIG (reference sequence). The CDR3 covers 10 residues. V lost 8 bases and J lost 4, with 8 bases in between. The CDR3 reads CAHELYGYTF. CDR3 bases: TGTGCCCACGAACTCTATGGCTACACCTTC.

The rearrangement links TRBV7-9 to TRBJ2-3; D not resolved. Trimming shortened V by 4 bases and J by 4 bases, and 15 bases separated the two germline ends. Germline lookup yields CDR1 SEHNR and CDR2 FQNEAQ (reference sequence). The CDR3 contains 15 residues. The CDR3 here is CASSSSSGSADTQYF. The CDR3, as DNA: TGTGCCAGCAGCTCCTCTTCTGGGTCCGCAGATACGCAGTATTTT.

The chain has TRBV5-1 and TRBJ2-2; TRBD2 is a possible D gene (6 bases). Between the trimmed V and J ends, which lost 7 bases and 0 bases, there was a span of 10 bases. Germline V CDR1 and CDR2: SGHRS, YFSETQ. The CDR3 spans 14 residues. CDR3 loop: CASGGTANTGELFF. CDR3 DNA sequence: TGCGCCAGCGGGGGGACGGCGAACACCGGGGAGCTGTTTTTT. Based on the CDR3 plus reference TRBV5-1 and TRBJ2-2, the full variable domain is KAGVTQTPRYLIKTRGQQVTLSCSPISGHRSVSWYQQTPGQGLQFLFEYFSETQRNKGNFPGRFSGRQFSNSRSEMNVSTLELGDSALYLCASGGTANTGELFFGEGSRLTVL.

This chain uses TRBV5-1 with TRBJ1-2; D is unresolved. CDR3 length: 13 amino acids. V lost 0 bases, J lost 4 bases, and 7 bases lay in between. Germline CDR1 and CDR2: SGHRS and YFSETQ. CDR3 amino acids: CASSLVTTYGYTF. CDR3 DNA sequence: TGCGCCAGCAGCTTGGTAACAACCTATGGCTACACCTTC.